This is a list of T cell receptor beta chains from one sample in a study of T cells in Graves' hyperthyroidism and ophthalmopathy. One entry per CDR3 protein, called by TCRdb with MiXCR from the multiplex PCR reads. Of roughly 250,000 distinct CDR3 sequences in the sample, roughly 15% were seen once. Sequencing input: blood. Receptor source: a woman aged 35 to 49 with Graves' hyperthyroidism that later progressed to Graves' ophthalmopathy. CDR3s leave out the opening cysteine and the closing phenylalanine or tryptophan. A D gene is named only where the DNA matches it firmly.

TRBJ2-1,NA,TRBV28,ASSLAGIYSDEQF
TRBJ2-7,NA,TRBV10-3,AIEGPTLEQY
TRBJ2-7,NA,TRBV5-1,ASSRRDFSYEQY
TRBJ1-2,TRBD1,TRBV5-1,ASRGTGENGYT
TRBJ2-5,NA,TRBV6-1,ASSQARTHDQETQY
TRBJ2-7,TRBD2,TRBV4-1,ASSQEPLLAGSSYEQY
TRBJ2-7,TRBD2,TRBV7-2,ASSSYGLAGGYEQY
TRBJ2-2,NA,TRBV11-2,ASTFKLYRDANGELF
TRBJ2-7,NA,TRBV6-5,ASRPTGRSYEQY
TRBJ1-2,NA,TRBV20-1,SARDMEGGYT